This TCR beta chain was captured in a study of response to subunit inactivated influenza vaccine. This clonotype was seen a handful of times. What it binds is not known. This CDR3 region has 15 residues. The germline gives CDR1 MNHEY, CDR2 SMNVEV (reference sequence). The V gene lost 2 bases and the J gene lost 0 bases, with 5 bases spanning the gap. TCRdb fed the RT-PCR reads into MiXCR, producing one record per CDR3 protein. The sample yields about 620,000 distinct CDR3 sequences, approximately 11% seen once. Study-wide findings and caveats: Only a handful of new T cells, the authors suggested, are recruited with each seasonal influenza vaccination.

The same sample was also studied in work on T cells expressing NK-cell markers. That source reports: What made the TCR beta cDNA was 5'RACE template switching with UMIs. For six donors, the dominant NKG2C+ clonotypes made up about 1.0-7.5% of their CD8+ T cells.

This sequence originates from a man in his forties or fifties who received an inactivated influenza vaccine. The chain uses TRBV27 and TRBJ2-6; no clear D gene. The sample was PBMCs from blood, taken on the day of vaccination. The CDR3 DNA sequence: TGTGCCAGCAGTTTAAAACCCTCTGGGGCCAACGTCCTGACTTTC. Translating it yields CASSLKPSGANVLTF.